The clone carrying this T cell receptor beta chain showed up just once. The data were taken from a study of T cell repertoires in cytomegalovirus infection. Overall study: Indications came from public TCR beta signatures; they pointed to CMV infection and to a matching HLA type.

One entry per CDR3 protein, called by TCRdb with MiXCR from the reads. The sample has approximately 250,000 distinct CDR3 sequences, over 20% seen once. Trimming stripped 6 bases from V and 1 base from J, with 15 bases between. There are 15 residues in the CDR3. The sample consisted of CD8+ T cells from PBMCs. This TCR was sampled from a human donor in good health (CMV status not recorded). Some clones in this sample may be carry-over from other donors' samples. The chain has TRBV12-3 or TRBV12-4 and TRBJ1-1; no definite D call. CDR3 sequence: CASSLLRVGNTEAFF. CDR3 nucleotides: TGTGCCAGCAGCCTACTCCGGGTCGGGAACACTGAAGCTTTCTTT.